Listed here are 32 T cell receptor beta chains from one sample, sequenced in a study of T-cell memory formation after mild COVID-19. From the 5' RACE reads, TCRdb called clonotypes with MiXCR, one entry per CDR3 protein. The profile shows under 300,000 distinct CDR3 sequences, less than 9.5% of them singletons. Sequencing was done on a sample of PBMCs or a T cell subset sorted from them (not recorded which). The receptors here all came from a young man who had mild COVID-19 (a few samples of this study predate the infection). Cell type and time point are not known.

This clonotype has just a few counts. The chain joins TRBV7-9 to TRBJ2-7; no firm D call. V shed 5 bases and J shed 1 base, with 12 bases lying between them. This CDR3 comprises 14 residues. Germline V gene data show CDR1 as SEHNR and CDR2 as FQNEAQ (reference sequence). CDR3 residues: CASSHSGQSYEQYV. As DNA, the CDR3 is TGTGCCAGCAGCCACTCGGGCCAATCCTACGAGCAGTACGTC.

This clonotype was picked up a small number of times. This chain uses TRBV20-1 with TRBJ2-1; 7 nucleotides match TRBD2. V trimming: 6 bases; J trimming: 6 bases; junction bases outside the gene matches: 11. In germline, CDR1 is DFQATT, CDR2 SNEGSKA (reference sequence). This CDR3 comprises 14 residues. The CDR3 reads CSAGGRGGFNEQFF. The CDR3 DNA reads TGCAGTGCAGGTGGGAGGGGAGGTTTCAATGAGCAGTTCTTC.

The V gene is TRBV5-1, the J gene TRBJ1-1; D possibly corresponds to TRBD1 (6 bases). The germline V gene encodes CDR1 SGHRS and CDR2 YFSETQ. The CDR3 covers 16 residues. Trimming left V 3 bases short and J 0 bases short, with 15 bases between. CDR3 bases: TGCGCCAGCAGCTCAGGTTGGGGGGCGTTGAACACTGAAGCTTTCTTT. Translating it yields CASSSGWGALNTEAFF.

This chain uses TRBV19 with TRBJ2-1, with 14 bases identical to TRBD2. Germline V gene lookup returns CDR1 LNHDA and CDR2 SQIVND (reference sequence). The CDR3 extends over 15 amino acids. Trimming cost V 7 bases and J 7 bases; bases outside gene matches: 6. Written as DNA, the CDR3 is TGTGCCAGTACGTACGGGACTAGCGGGGGAAATGAGCAGTTCTTC. Translating it yields CASTYGTSGGNEQFF. The variable domain in full, with the rest retrieved from reference TRBV19 and TRBJ2-1, is DGGITQSPKYLFRKEGQNVTLSCEQNLNHDAMYWYRQDPGQGLRLIYYSQIVNDFQKGDIAEGYSVSREKKESFPLTVTSAQKNPTAFYLCASTYGTSGGNEQFFGPGTRLTVL.

The sample holds many counts of this clonotype. This sequence joins TRBV18 and TRBJ2-7; 9 bases fit TRBD1. V lost 5 bases and J lost 3; bases outside the gene matches: 5. The V gene's germline CDR1 is KGHSH and CDR2 LQKENI. The CDR3 is 14 residues long. CDR3 DNA: TGTGCCAGCTCATCCGGGACAGGGAGCTACGAGCAGTACTTC. Translating it yields CASSSGTGSYEQYF.

This clonotype has more than one count but fewer than ten. In DNA form, the CDR3 reads TGTGCCTGGACCCTGGACAGGGGGCAGGGTGGCTACACCTTC. Amino acid sequence: CAWTLDRGQGGYTF. The chain carries TRBV30 and TRBJ1-2; 11 bases agree with TRBD1. The CDR3 runs 14 residues. Germline lookup yields CDR1 GTSNPN and CDR2 SVGIG (reference sequence). J gave up 7 bases and V 4 bases, and 8 bases lay outside the gene matches. The entire variable domain, with the rest obtained from reference TRBV30 and TRBJ1-2, is as follows: SQTIHQWPATLVQPVGSPLSLECTVEGTSNPNLYWYRQAAGRGLQLLFYSVGIGQISSEVPQNLSASRPQDRQFILSSKKLLLSDSGFYLCAWTLDRGQGGYTFGSGTRLTVV.

The chain links TRBV5-4 to TRBJ1-6, with D uncertain. This CDR3 is built from 15 residues. The ends were cut back, 6 bases at V and 0 bases at J, with 10 bases in the middle. Germline CDR1 and CDR2: SGHNT and YYREEE (reference sequence). CDR3 bases: TGTGCCAGCACCCGGTCGAGCTCCTATAATTCACCCCTCCACTTT. Encoded protein: CASTRSSSYNSPLHF.

The rearrangement uses TRBV4-3 and TRBJ2-5; no clear D gene. CDR3 length equals 13 residues. Germline assignment: CDR1 LGHNA and CDR2 YSLEER. Between the trimmed V and J ends, which lost 0 bases and 7 bases, there was a span of 9 bases. The CDR3 DNA reads as TGCGCCAGCAGCCAAGAGGGTAGTGGGACCCAGTACTTC. Amino acid sequence: CASSQEGSGTQYF.

This clonotype was seen many times. Germline is not matched at one junction end, which may reflect a read error. The V gene is TRBV5-1, the J gene TRBJ2-5; 9 positions agree with TRBD1. The CDR3 covers 15 residues. Germline CDR1 SGHRS, CDR2 YFSETQ. The CDR3 here is CASSLAGTGQEIQYF. CDR3 nucleotide sequence: TGCGCCAGCAGCTTGGCGGGGACAGGGCAAGAGATCCAGTACTTC.

This clonotype was seen only a few times. The V and J genes are TRBV7-9 and TRBJ2-7, with 8 bases identical to TRBD2. CDR3 size: 15 residues. Germline loops: CDR1 SEHNR, CDR2 FQNEAQ (reference sequence). V trimming: 5 bases; J trimming: 2 bases; junction bases outside the gene matches: 8. CDR3 in DNA: TGTGCCAGCAGCCCCGGGGGGGGTGCCACCTACGAGCAGTACGTC. This gives the protein CASSPGGGATYEQYV.

This clonotype was recorded a few times. This chain links TRBV29-1 with TRBJ1-2; the D is unclear. Germline assignment: CDR1 SQVTM and CDR2 ANQGSEA. This CDR3 spans 11 amino acids. Trimming took 7 bases from V and 7 from J, leaving 13 bases between them. The CDR3 region has the DNA TGCAGCGCCCTCTTGGGTGGTGGCTACACCTTC. The encoded protein is CSALLGGGYTF.

This clonotype was counted many times. This sequence joins TRBV4-1 and TRBJ1-1; D is unresolved. Trimming took off 2 bases at V and 1 base at J, with 8 bases between the two ends. This CDR3 region has 14 residues. Germline CDR1 is MGHRA and CDR2 is YSYEKL. The CDR3 protein is CASSQYFGNTEAFF. The CDR3 DNA sequence: TGCGCCAGCAGCCAATACTTCGGGAACACTGAAGCTTTCTTT.

This clonotype was recorded at least ten times. The chain links TRBV12-3 or TRBV12-4 to TRBJ1-6; 7 bases are a match to TRBD1. The junction had 8 bases not matched to a gene; V was cut back by 6 bases and J by 0 bases. The CDR3 consists of 17 residues. In DNA, the CDR3 is TGTGCCAGCAGCCTGGACAGGAGGAGCTCCTATAATTCACCCCTCCACTTT. Protein product: CASSLDRRSSYNSPLHF.

This clonotype was picked up a small number of times. J is TRBJ2-4 and V is TRBV20-1; D gene unclear. The CDR3 consists of 14 residues. Germline V gene lookup returns CDR1 DFQATT and CDR2 SNEGSKA (reference sequence). V was shortened by 6 bases and J by 9 bases, with 21 bases between the two germline ends. CDR3 residues: CSARKPRVAGIQYF. CDR3 DNA: TGCAGTGCGAGAAAACCCCGGGTAGCTGGCATTCAGTACTTC.

This clonotype has just a few counts. The chain couples TRBV7-2 to TRBJ2-5; the D is unclear. Looked up from germline, CDR1 is SGHTA and CDR2 is FQGNSA. The CDR3 consists of 14 residues. Trimming removed 1 base from V and 4 bases from J, with 10 bases in between. The CDR3 loop is CASSLGRRIETQYF. The DNA for the CDR3 is TGTGCCAGCAGCTTAGGACGGCGGATAGAGACCCAGTACTTC.

This clonotype turned up a few times. This rearrangement joins TRBV4-3 to TRBJ2-3; D call uncertain. The CDR3 length is 11 residues. CDR1 is LGHNA and CDR2 is YSLEER in the germline V gene. The ends were cut back, 3 bases at V and 6 bases at J, with 4 bases in the middle. The CDR3 region is CASSQYDTQYF. The CDR3 nucleotides are TGCGCCAGCAGCCAGTATGATACGCAGTATTTT.

This clonotype turned up a few times. V is TRBV6-6 and J is TRBJ2-3, with 8 bases fitting TRBD2. Germline lookup yields CDR1 MNHNY and CDR2 SVGAGI (reference sequence). The CDR3 is made up of 15 amino acids. The V gene end was trimmed by 7 bases and the J gene end by 1 base; junction bases not matched to a gene: 7. CDR3 bases: TGTGCCAGCATCATGAGCGGGGGCCGCACAGATACGCAGTATTTT. Amino acids: CASIMSGGRTDTQYF.

The CDR3 sequence: CASRRQGLEPQHF. The CDR3 DNA follows: TGTGCCAGCAGGAGACAGGGCTTGGAGCCCCAGCATTTT. The rearrangement joins TRBV6-5 to TRBJ1-5; 7 positions agree with TRBD1. The CDR3 runs 13 residues. The V and J ends lost 6 bases and 8 bases, in that order; junction bases with no gene match: 7. CDR1 MNHEY and CDR2 SVGAGI come from the germline V gene.

The chain combines TRBV27 with TRBJ2-7; D gene uncertain. Germline CDR1 and CDR2: MNHEY and SMNVEV (reference sequence). The V gene lost 3 bases and the J gene lost 1 base, with 7 bases spanning the gap. The CDR3 has 13 residues. DNA for the CDR3: TGTGCCAGCAGTTTTAAGGTATCCTACGAGCAGTACGTC. Its translation is CASSFKVSYEQYV.

V is TRBV20-1 and J is TRBJ1-1; D gene unclear. The CDR3 runs to 13 residues. Germline V CDR1 and CDR2: DFQATT, SNEGSKA (reference sequence). V dropped 7 bases and J dropped 1 base, with 13 bases sitting between them. In nucleotides, the CDR3 is TGCAGTGTCCCTTATGAGCAGAACACTGAAGCTTTCTTT. Residues: CSVPYEQNTEAFF.

This clonotype was seen a handful of times. The chain couples TRBV11-2 to TRBJ2-5; 7 bases are shared with TRBD1. CDR1 and CDR2 (germline): SGHAT, FQNNGV. The V gene end was trimmed by 5 bases and the J gene end by 5 bases; junction bases not matched to a gene: 11. The CDR3 is made up of 15 amino acids. As DNA, the CDR3 is TGTGCCAGCAGCCCCATCAGGGGACAGCGGGAGACCCAGTACTTC. Residues: CASSPIRGQRETQYF.

Ten or more counts support this clonotype. The genes are TRBV20-1 and TRBJ2-7; a weak D match, TRBD1 (6 bases). Trimming pared 1 base from V and 3 bases from J, leaving 13 bases between. The length of the CDR3 is 14 residues. The germline V gene encodes CDR1 DFQATT and CDR2 SNEGSKA (reference sequence). The CDR3 protein is CSARGQGQNYEQYF. The CDR3, as DNA: TGCAGTGCTAGAGGTCAGGGACAAAACTACGAGCAGTACTTC.

The chain joins TRBV2 to TRBJ1-2; 9 bases match TRBD1. This CDR3 spans 16 amino acids. CDR1 is SNHLY, CDR2 FYNNEI, per germline. V gave up 7 bases and J gave up 6 bases; unmatched junction bases: 15. CDR3: CASTEAGDRVLNGYTF. The CDR3 nucleotides read TGTGCCAGCACCGAAGCGGGGGACAGGGTATTAAATGGCTACACCTTC.

This clonotype has a handful of counts. This chain joins TRBV6-2 or TRBV6-3 and TRBJ1-1; D may be TRBD1 (5 bases). The V gene's germline CDR1 is MNHEY and CDR2 SVGEGT. The V gene lost 0 bases and the J gene lost 10 bases, with 9 bases spanning the gap. CDR3 length: 12 amino acids. Here the CDR3 DNA reads TGTGCCAGCAGTTACTCGAAGGGACGAGCTTTCTTT. It is translated as CASSYSKGRAFF.

The rearrangement uses TRBV19 and TRBJ1-1; TRBD1 might be the D (5 bases). Trimming stripped 3 bases from V and 4 bases from J, with 15 bases between. CDR3 length equals 15 residues. Germline values: CDR1 LNHDA, CDR2 SQIVND (reference sequence). This CDR3 reads CASSIFAGTGTEAFF. The CDR3 coding sequence is TGTGCCAGTAGTATCTTTGCGGGGACGGGCACTGAAGCTTTCTTT.

The rearrangement links TRBV28 to TRBJ1-1, with a possible D match to TRBD1 (6 bases). V shed 3 bases and J shed 6 bases, with 17 bases lying between them. The CDR3 is 15 residues long. CDR1 and CDR2 (germline): MDHEN, SYDVKM. The CDR3 protein is CASSLRQGIVAEAFF. DNA of the CDR3: TGTGCCAGCAGTTTGAGGCAGGGGATCGTAGCTGAAGCTTTCTTT.

The chain has TRBV10-3 and TRBJ1-1; weak D call: TRBD1 (6 bases). CDR1 and CDR2 from the germline V gene are ENHRY and SYGVKD. Trimming pared 6 bases from V and 1 base from J, leaving 15 bases between. The CDR3 consists of 15 residues. CDR3 bases: TGTGCCATCAGGCAGACCCCGGGACAGAACACTGAAGCTTTCTTT. This gives the protein CAIRQTPGQNTEAFF.

V usage is TRBV7-2 and J usage is TRBJ1-2; 8 bases are a match to TRBD1. Unmatched junction bases numbered 7, after V lost 6 bases and J lost 7 bases. The CDR3 has 13 amino acids. Germline V gives CDR1 SGHTA, CDR2 FQGNSA. The CDR3 loop reads CASRWAGGSGYTF. The DNA for the CDR3 is TGTGCCAGCAGGTGGGCAGGGGGCTCTGGCTACACCTTC.

This clonotype was seen at least ten times. V and J are TRBV14 and TRBJ2-5; D remains unclear. CDR1 and CDR2 (germline): SGHDN, FVKESK. The CDR3 has 16 amino acids. V gave up 4 bases and J gave up 4 bases, with 19 bases separating them. CDR3 bases: TGTGCCAGCAGCCGAGATCTCGGACGGATATCAGAGACCCAGTACTTC. Encoded protein: CASSRDLGRISETQYF.

This clonotype was seen only a few times. The rearrangement uses TRBV10-3 and TRBJ2-5; TRBD1 is a possible D gene (5 bases). CDR1 is ENHRY and CDR2 is SYGVKD in the germline V gene. V shed 0 bases and J shed 2 bases, with 7 bases lying between them. This CDR3 is 14 amino acids long. The CDR3 sequence: CAISESAGQETQYF. CDR3 coding DNA: TGTGCCATCAGTGAGTCAGCAGGGCAAGAGACCCAGTACTTC.

The gene calls are TRBV23-1 and TRBJ2-7; TRBD1 aligns across 7 bases. TRBV23-1 is an open reading frame whose function is uncertain. V lost 0 bases to trimming and J lost 0 bases; unmatched junction nucleotides: 2. This CDR3 has 15 amino acids. The CDR3: CASSQSGTDSYEQYV. The CDR3 bases are TGCGCCAGCAGTCAATCCGGGACAGACTCCTACGAGCAGTACGTC.

This clonotype was recorded a few times. The gene calls are TRBV4-3 and TRBJ1-1, with a possible D match to TRBD1 (5 bases). Trimming left V 4 bases short and J 5 bases short, with 14 bases between. The germline V gene encodes CDR1 LGHNA and CDR2 YSLEER. The CDR3 loop spans 14 amino acids. CDR3 DNA: TGCGCCAGCAGCCCGGAGTTTGGGGGGACTGAAGCTTTCTTT. Translated: CASSPEFGGTEAFF.